The 23 T cell receptor beta chains reported below all come from one sample, sequenced in a study of cytomegalovirus exposure and HLA in healthy donors. Sequencing was performed with immunoSEQ multiplex PCR; in TCRdb, only in-frame clones are kept and a portion is missing. The table lists 55,000 to 65,000 clones, about 93% of them singletons, with 3% in the top ten. Sequencing was done on a sample of PBMCs. All receptors derive from a man between 18 and 35 years old in good health and CMV-seronegative.

The rearrangement links TRBV9 to TRBJ2-7; D possibly corresponds to TRBD2 (6 bases). Germline values: CDR1 SGDLS, CDR2 YYNGEE. The V end lost 4 bases, the J end lost 3 bases, and 20 bases lay between the germline ends. This CDR3 spans 16 amino acids. CDR3 nucleotide sequence: TGTGCCAGCAGCCCTCGGGGGAAGCCCTCCGGCTACGAGCAGTACTTC. This translates into CASSPRGKPSGYEQYF.

The J gene is TRBJ2-2, the V gene TRBV30; D is perhaps TRBD1 (6 bases). V lost 2 bases and J 0 bases, leaving 10 bases between the germline ends. Per germline, CDR1 GTSNPN and CDR2 SVGIG (reference sequence). This CDR3 spans 15 amino acids. Written as DNA, the CDR3 is TGTGCCTGGAGTATCAGGGGAACGAACACCGGGGAGCTGTTTTTT. Residues: CAWSIRGTNTGELFF.

This clone was counted at least ten times. The V call is TRBV27, the J call TRBJ2-1; D perhaps matches TRBD1 (6 bases). Trimming took off 0 bases at V and 5 bases at J, with 8 bases between the two ends. From germline, CDR1 is MNHEY and CDR2 SMNVEV (reference sequence). The CDR3 loop spans 14 amino acids. This chain's CDR3 is CASSLSQGNNEQFF. CDR3 in DNA: TGTGCCAGCAGTTTATCACAGGGAAACAATGAGCAGTTCTTC.

As DNA, the CDR3 is TGCGCCAGCAGCTTGGGAGGGACAGGCTTCTCTGGGGCCAACGTCCTGACTTTC. Residues: CASSLGGTGFSGANVLTF. The gene calls are TRBV5-1 and TRBJ2-6, with 8 bases aligning to TRBD1. V shed 0 bases and J 0 bases; nucleotides not matched to a gene: 5. Germline loops: CDR1 SGHRS, CDR2 YFSETQ. The CDR3 runs to 18 residues.

The genes are TRBV27 and TRBJ2-2, with 8 bases that match TRBD1. The CDR3 has 16 amino acids. Germline values: CDR1 MNHEY, CDR2 SMNVEV (reference sequence). The V and J ends lost 0 bases and 4 bases, in that order; junction bases with no gene match: 4. The CDR3 is CASSLSTGVGTGELFF. CDR3 DNA: TGTGCCAGCAGTTTATCGACAGGGGTTGGCACCGGGGAGCTGTTTTTT.

The J gene is TRBJ2-7, the V gene TRBV7-2; 10 nucleotides match TRBD1. The CDR3 extends over 14 amino acids. Unmatched junction bases numbered 4, after V lost 5 bases and J lost 3 bases. Germline V lookup: CDR1 SGHTA, CDR2 FQGNSA. The CDR3 sequence: CASSGTGAIYEQYF. The CDR3 DNA follows: TGTGCCAGCAGCGGGACAGGGGCCATCTACGAGCAGTACTTC.

The V and J genes are TRBV29-1 and TRBJ2-1; 11 bases align to TRBD2. CDR3 size: 12 residues. From germline, CDR1 is SQVTM and CDR2 ANQGSEA. V was pared by 7 bases and J by 4 bases, with 0 bases of the junction left unmatched. The CDR3 region is CSGTSGYNEQFF. As DNA, the CDR3 is TGCAGCGGGACTAGCGGGTACAATGAGCAGTTCTTC.

The chain joins TRBV2 to TRBJ2-3; TRBD2 matches at 15 bases. Germline V gene lookup returns CDR1 SNHLY and CDR2 FYNNEI. The CDR3 length is 15 residues. Trimming took 6 bases from V and 6 from J; bases not matched to a gene: 4. The CDR3 nucleotides are TGTGCCAGCAGGCCCGGGACTAGCGGGAGGGATACGCAGTATTTT. This translates into CASRPGTSGRDTQYF.

The chain carries TRBV5-4 and TRBJ1-1; the D gene is possibly TRBD1 (5 bases). CDR1 and CDR2 from the germline V gene are SGHNT and YYREEE (reference sequence). V gave up 0 bases and J gave up 4 bases, with 13 bases separating them. The CDR3 totals 15 residues. CDR3 DNA: TGTGCCAGCAGCTTGGAATACAGGAGTTCCACTGAAGCTTTCTTT. Encoded protein: CASSLEYRSSTEAFF.

The chain has TRBV5-1 and TRBJ2-1; 12 bases align to TRBD1. The V and J ends lost 2 bases and 8 bases, in that order; junction bases with no gene match: 14. The V gene's germline CDR1 is SGHRS and CDR2 YFSETQ. The CDR3 extends over 18 amino acids. For the CDR3, the DNA is TGCGCCAGCAGCTTTTCTTATCACACGGGACAGGGGGCATATGAGCAGTTCTTC. It is translated as CASSFSYHTGQGAYEQFF.

The chain uses TRBV11-1 and TRBJ2-7; 8 bases map to TRBD1. CDR3 size: 14 residues. With V trimmed by 5 bases and J by 2 bases, 5 bases remained unmatched. CDR1 and CDR2 from the germline V gene are SGHAT and FQDESV (reference sequence). CDR3 sequence reads: CASSPGTGAYEQYF. CDR3 bases: TGTGCCAGCAGCCCCGGGACAGGAGCCTACGAGCAGTACTTC.

The V gene is TRBV6-1, the J gene TRBJ2-7; D may be TRBD2 (6 bases). Looked up from germline, CDR1 is MNHNS and CDR2 is SASEGT. V shed 11 bases and J shed 2 bases, with 16 bases lying between them. The CDR3 has 13 amino acids. CDR3: CAVPRELTYEQYF. The DNA of the CDR3 is TGTGCCGTACCCCGGGAGCTTACCTACGAGCAGTACTTC.

The J gene is TRBJ2-1, the V gene TRBV25-1, with D possibly TRBD1 on 5 matching bases. CDR1 is MGHDK, CDR2 SYGVNS, per germline. The CDR3 contains 15 residues. V lost 4 bases to trimming and J lost 7 bases, with 17 bases between them. The CDR3 here is CASSVTGADRNEQFF. The CDR3 DNA is TGTGCCAGCAGTGTTACAGGTGCAGATCGTAATGAGCAGTTCTTC. Variable domain in full (rest from reference TRBV25-1 and TRBJ2-1): EADIYQTPRYLVIGTGKKITLECSQTMGHDKMYWYQQDPGMELHLIHYSYGVNSTEKGDLSSESTVSRIRTEHFPLTLESARPSHTSQYLCASSVTGADRNEQFFGPGTRLTVL.

The gene calls are TRBV11-2 and TRBJ2-1; possibly TRBD1 for D (5 bases). With 6 bases removed from V and 7 bases from J, the gap between germline ends came to 19 bases. The CDR3 has 15 amino acids. The germline V gene has CDR1 SGHAT and CDR2 FQNNGV. In nucleotides, the CDR3 is TGTGCCAGCAGTCTAAGGGGTGTCGTATTAAATGAGCAGTTCTTC. The encoded protein is CASSLRGVVLNEQFF.

The chain combines TRBV6-1 with TRBJ2-1, with 9 positions matching TRBD2. Germline V CDR1 and CDR2: MNHNS, SASEGT. V lost 6 bases, J lost 1 base, and 4 bases stayed unmatched. This CDR3 region has 15 residues. The CDR3 nucleotides are TGTGCCAGCAGCGGCGGGAGGGGATCCTACAATGAGCAGTTCTTC. It specifies CASSGGRGSYNEQFF.

The V gene is TRBV19, the J gene TRBJ1-2; 7 bases align to TRBD1. The CDR3 has 15 residues. The germline V gene encodes CDR1 LNHDA and CDR2 SQIVND (reference sequence). V dropped 11 bases and J dropped 6; count of bases not matched to a gene: 18. CDR3 sequence (DNA): TGTGCCTCAGTGATTACCGGGACAGCTCAAGATGGCTACACCTTC. Translated, it gives CASVITGTAQDGYTF. Filled out from reference TRBV19 and TRBJ1-2, the complete variable domain reads DGGITQSPKYLFRKEGQNVTLSCEQNLNHDAMYWYRQDPGQGLRLIYYSQIVNDFQKGDIAEGYSVSREKKESFPLTVTSAQKNPTAFYLCASVITGTAQDGYTFGSGTRLTVV.

This chain uses TRBV4-1 with TRBJ2-5; a weak D match, TRBD1 (6 bases). The germline V gene encodes CDR1 MGHRA and CDR2 YSYEKL. The CDR3 sequence is 15 residues long. Trimming took off 4 bases at V and 3 bases at J, with 15 bases between the two ends. In DNA form, the CDR3 reads TGCGCCAGCAGCCGCTCGGGACAACCCAAAGAGACCCAGTACTTC. This translates into CASSRSGQPKETQYF.

The J gene is TRBJ2-5, the V gene TRBV28; 10 bases align to TRBD2. V lost 6 bases and J lost 6; bases outside the gene matches: 10. Germline V CDR1 and CDR2: MDHEN, SYDVKM. The CDR3 covers 15 residues. The CDR3 spells CASSTSGRAEKTQYF. CDR3 nucleotides: TGTGCCAGCAGCACCAGCGGGAGGGCCGAGAAGACCCAGTACTTC.

The chain has TRBV6-1 and TRBJ1-2; 9 positions match TRBD1. Unmatched junction bases numbered 9, after V lost 6 bases and J lost 4 bases. Germline V gene sequence: CDR1 MNHNS, CDR2 SASEGT. The CDR3 has 15 residues. CDR3: CASSSTGGPTYGYTF. The DNA of the CDR3 is TGTGCCAGCAGCTCTACAGGGGGCCCGACCTATGGCTACACCTTC.

This chain joins TRBV6-4 and TRBJ2-2; 9 bases match TRBD2. The V gene end was trimmed by 0 bases and the J gene end by 6 bases; junction bases not matched to a gene: 2. This CDR3 spans 15 amino acids. Germline V CDR1 and CDR2: MRHNA, SNTAGT. CDR3 sequence (DNA): TGTGCCAGCAGTGACTCGGGCGGGAGGGCCGGGGAGCTGTTTTTT. Its protein product is CASSDSGGRAGELFF.

J is TRBJ2-7 and V is TRBV4-1; 7 bases map to TRBD2. The germline V gene has CDR1 MGHRA and CDR2 YSYEKL. This CDR3 is built from 16 residues. V dropped 0 bases and J dropped 3; count of bases not matched to a gene: 8. CDR3 in amino acids: CASSQDTGLSFYEQYF. CDR3 bases: TGCGCCAGCAGCCAAGATACGGGACTATCCTTCTACGAGCAGTACTTC.

Regarding this clone: Sequence at one end of the junction differs from germline and may be a read error. The gene calls are TRBV7-9 and TRBJ1-2, with unresolved D. The CDR3 spans 10 residues. Germline V lookup: CDR1 SEHNR, CDR2 FQNEAQ (reference sequence). In nucleotides, the CDR3 is TGTGCCAGCAGCTTAGTCCCCGGAGACTTC. Protein sequence: CASSLVPGDF.

The V gene is TRBV30, the J gene TRBJ1-5, with a possible D match to TRBD1 (6 bases). CDR3 size: 14 residues. Trimming cost V 2 bases and J 1 base, with 9 bases left between them. Germline V lookup: CDR1 GTSNPN, CDR2 SVGIG (reference sequence). CDR3 sequence reads: CAWSTGSSNQPQHF. The CDR3 DNA is TGTGCCTGGAGTACAGGGTCGAGCAATCAGCCCCAGCATTTT.